Listed below are T cell receptor beta chains from one sample, sequenced in a study of response to subunit inactivated influenza vaccine. TCRdb fed the RT-PCR reads into MiXCR, producing one record per CDR3 protein. This table has about 650,000 distinct CDR3 sequences, less than 20% appearing once. The input for sequencing was PBMCs from blood, taken 12 days after vaccination. The receptor set was obtained from a man aged 50-59 years who received an inactivated influenza vaccine. CDR3s include the opening cysteine and the closing phenylalanine or tryptophan. The order of the fields is J gene, V gene, clone size, D gene, CDR3 DNA, CDR3 protein. A D gene is named only where the DNA matches it firmly. Clone size appears in some rows only: once, few, many, or a class for an expanded clone.

j_gene: TRBJ1-2
v_gene: TRBV20-1
abundance: -
d_gene: -
CDR3nt: TGCAGTGCTAGAGATCCGAGGGGCTACACCTTC
CDR3aa: CSARDPRGYTF

j_gene: TRBJ2-7
v_gene: TRBV7-8
abundance: few
d_gene: TRBD1
CDR3nt: TGTGCCAGCAGCGCCGACAGGGCGATGAACGAGCAGTACTTC
CDR3aa: CASSADRAMNEQYF

j_gene: TRBJ1-1
v_gene: TRBV30
abundance: -
d_gene: -
CDR3nt: TGTGCCTGGAGTGTTGGGGCGTACACTGAAGCTTTCTTT
CDR3aa: CAWSVGAYTEAFF

j_gene: TRBJ2-1
v_gene: TRBV20-1
abundance: many
d_gene: TRBD1
CDR3nt: TGCAGAGCAACAGGGGAAGAGCAGTTCTTC
CDR3aa: CRATGEEQFF

j_gene: TRBJ1-5
v_gene: TRBV25-1
abundance: few
d_gene: -
CDR3nt: TGTGCCAGCAGTGATCCGGGGGTGAGCCAGCCCCAGCATTTT
CDR3aa: CASSDPGVSQPQHF

j_gene: TRBJ2-5
v_gene: TRBV4-1
abundance: few
d_gene: TRBD1
CDR3nt: TGCGCCAGCAGCCAGGGACAGGTGGAACAAGAGACCCAGTACTTC
CDR3aa: CASSQGQVEQETQYF

j_gene: TRBJ1-1
v_gene: TRBV4-3
abundance: few
d_gene: -
CDR3nt: TGCGCCAGCAGCCAAGCCGCGAACACTGAAGCTTTCTTT
CDR3aa: CASSQAANTEAFF

j_gene: TRBJ1-2
v_gene: TRBV29-1
abundance: -
d_gene: -
CDR3nt: TGCAGCGTTGAAACAGGGTACGACTATGGCTACACCTTC
CDR3aa: CSVETGYDYGYTF

j_gene: TRBJ2-5
v_gene: TRBV14
abundance: -
d_gene: -
CDR3nt: TGTGCCAGCAGCCAAGAAGGAGACAGTCAAGAGACCCAGTACTTC
CDR3aa: CASSQEGDSQETQYF

j_gene: TRBJ2-1
v_gene: TRBV6-1
abundance: -
d_gene: -
CDR3nt: TGTGCCAGCGCCGCCGGTACCTACAATGAGCAGTTCTTC
CDR3aa: CASAAGTYNEQFF

j_gene: TRBJ2-5
v_gene: TRBV6-5
abundance: -
d_gene: -
CDR3nt: TGTGCCAGCAGTTACTCGTACAGGAAAGAGACCCAGTACTTC
CDR3aa: CASSYSYRKETQYF

j_gene: TRBJ2-2
v_gene: TRBV29-1
abundance: few
d_gene: TRBD1
CDR3nt: TGCAGCGTTGCTTCCGGGACAGGGGGCACCGGGGAGCTGTTTTTT
CDR3aa: CSVASGTGGTGELFF

j_gene: TRBJ2-2
v_gene: TRBV9
abundance: few
d_gene: TRBD1
CDR3nt: TGTGCCAGCAGCGTAGGAACCGGGACAGGCACCGGGGAGCTGTTTTTT
CDR3aa: CASSVGTGTGTGELFF

j_gene: TRBJ2-7
v_gene: TRBV29-1
abundance: few
d_gene: -
CDR3nt: TGCAGCGTCATGACTGAATCCTACGAGCAGTACTTC
CDR3aa: CSVMTESYEQYF

j_gene: TRBJ2-5
v_gene: TRBV7-2
abundance: few
d_gene: TRBD2
CDR3nt: TGTGCCAGCAGCTTAGCCGGACTAGCGGGTGGGGAGACCCAGTACTTC
CDR3aa: CASSLAGLAGGETQYF